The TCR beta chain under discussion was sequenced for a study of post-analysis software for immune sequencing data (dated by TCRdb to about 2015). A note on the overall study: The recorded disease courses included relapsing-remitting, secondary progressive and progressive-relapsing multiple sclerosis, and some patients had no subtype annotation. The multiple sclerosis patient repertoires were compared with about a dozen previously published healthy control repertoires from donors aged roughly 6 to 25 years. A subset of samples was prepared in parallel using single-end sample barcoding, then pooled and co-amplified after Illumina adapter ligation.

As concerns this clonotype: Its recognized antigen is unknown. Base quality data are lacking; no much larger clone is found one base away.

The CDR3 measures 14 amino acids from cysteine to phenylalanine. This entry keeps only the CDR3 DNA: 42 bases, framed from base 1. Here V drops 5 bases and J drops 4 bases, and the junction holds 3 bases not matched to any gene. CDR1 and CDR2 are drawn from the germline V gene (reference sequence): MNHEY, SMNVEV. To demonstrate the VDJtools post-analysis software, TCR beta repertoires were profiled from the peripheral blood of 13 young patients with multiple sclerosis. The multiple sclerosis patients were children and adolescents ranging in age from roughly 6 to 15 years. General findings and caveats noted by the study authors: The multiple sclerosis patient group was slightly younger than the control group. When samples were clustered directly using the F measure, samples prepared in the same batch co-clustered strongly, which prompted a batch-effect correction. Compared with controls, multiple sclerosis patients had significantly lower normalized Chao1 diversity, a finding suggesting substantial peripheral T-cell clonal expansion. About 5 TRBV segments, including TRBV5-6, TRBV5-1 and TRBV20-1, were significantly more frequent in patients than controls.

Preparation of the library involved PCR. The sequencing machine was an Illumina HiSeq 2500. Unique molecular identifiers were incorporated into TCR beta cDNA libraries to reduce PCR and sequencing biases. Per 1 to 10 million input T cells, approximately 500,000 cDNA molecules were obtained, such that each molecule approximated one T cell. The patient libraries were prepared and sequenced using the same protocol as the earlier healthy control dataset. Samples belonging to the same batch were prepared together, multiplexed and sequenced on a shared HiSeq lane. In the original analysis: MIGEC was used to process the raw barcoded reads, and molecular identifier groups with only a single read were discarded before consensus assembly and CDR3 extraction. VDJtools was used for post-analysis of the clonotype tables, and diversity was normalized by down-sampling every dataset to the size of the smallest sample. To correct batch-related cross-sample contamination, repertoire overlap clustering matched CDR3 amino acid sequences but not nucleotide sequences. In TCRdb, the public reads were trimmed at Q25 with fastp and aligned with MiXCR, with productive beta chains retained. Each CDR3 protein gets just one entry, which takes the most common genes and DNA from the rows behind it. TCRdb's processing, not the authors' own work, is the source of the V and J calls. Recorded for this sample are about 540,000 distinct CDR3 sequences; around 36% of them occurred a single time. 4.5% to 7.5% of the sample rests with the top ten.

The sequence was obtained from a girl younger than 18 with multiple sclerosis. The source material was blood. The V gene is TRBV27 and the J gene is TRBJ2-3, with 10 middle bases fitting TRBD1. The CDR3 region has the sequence CASSDRGHADTQYF. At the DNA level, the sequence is TGTGCCAGCAGTGACAGGGGGCACGCAGATACGCAGTATTTT.